These 32 T cell receptor beta chains came from one sample sequenced in a study of cytomegalovirus exposure and HLA in healthy donors. 60 Vbeta and 13 Jbeta primers were used in PCR. Method: immunoSEQ multiplex PCR; TCRdb's copy keeps in-frame clones and lacks some. The sample consists of 25,000 to 35,000 clones, 44% of them appearing once. Sequencing was done on a sample of PBMCs. The receptors derive from a woman in her fifties or sixties in good health and CMV-seronegative.

This clone was seen only a few times. The chain combines TRBV7-3 with TRBJ2-6; 11 bases map to TRBD1. Germline lookup yields CDR1 SGHTA and CDR2 FQGTGA. The CDR3 consists of 19 residues. Trimming took 6 bases from V and 4 from J; bases not matched to a gene: 14. The CDR3 coding sequence is TGTGCCAGCAGTTTATACCCCTGGACAGGGGGCCAGGGGGCCAACGTCCTGACTTTC. The encoded protein is CASSLYPWTGGQGANVLTF.

This clone was picked up a small number of times. The CDR3 loop reads CASSPKPGTGASYGYTF. CDR3 nucleotide sequence: TGTGCCAGCAGCCCCAAACCCGGGACAGGGGCCTCTTATGGCTACACCTTC. This chain links TRBV27 with TRBJ1-2, with TRBD1 identical over 10 bases. Trimming took 6 bases from V and 5 from J; bases not matched to a gene: 15. The germline V gene has CDR1 MNHEY and CDR2 SMNVEV (reference sequence). The CDR3 consists of 17 residues.

This clone was counted a few times. Other DNA variants within this sample encode the same CDR3. The genes are TRBV19 and TRBJ1-4, with D possibly matching TRBD1 (6 bases). The V and J ends lost 7 bases and 0 bases respectively, with 9 bases between them. Germline V gene data show CDR1 as LNHDA and CDR2 as SQIVND (reference sequence). CDR3 length: 14 amino acids. CDR3 loop: CASTHRATNEKLFF. CDR3 sequence (DNA): TGTGCCAGTACCCACAGGGCAACTAATGAAAAACTGTTTTTT.

V and J are TRBV6-5 and TRBJ1-2, with D possibly matching TRBD1 (6 bases). The CDR3 is made up of 15 amino acids. Trimming left V 8 bases short and J 1 base short, with 17 bases between. CDR1 and CDR2 from the germline V gene are MNHEY and SVGAGI. DNA for the CDR3: TGTGCCAGCCGACCCGGGGGGGGCCTTAACTATGGCTACACCTTC. Protein product: CASRPGGGLNYGYTF.

The V gene is TRBV6-5, the J gene TRBJ1-1; 7 nucleotides align to TRBD1. Trimming removed 7 bases from V and 8 bases from J; junction bases left unmatched: 10. This CDR3 spans 13 amino acids. Germline V gene lookup returns CDR1 MNHEY and CDR2 SVGAGI. The CDR3 reads CASTMGTAFEAFF. The CDR3 bases are TGTGCCAGCACCATGGGGACAGCCTTCGAAGCTTTCTTT.

The chain employs TRBV5-1 and TRBJ2-6, with 10 bases identical to TRBD1. CDR1 and CDR2 from the germline V gene are SGHRS and YFSETQ. Losses at the gene ends were 3 bases for V and 0 bases for J; bases not matched to a gene: 6. CDR3 size: 18 residues. CDR3 nucleotides: TGCGCCAGCAGCTCGACGGGACAGGGGAACTCTGGGGCCAACGTCCTGACTTTC. It specifies CASSSTGQGNSGANVLTF.

The genes are TRBV5-6 and TRBJ2-7, with TRBD1 matching 11 bases. V lost 3 bases to trimming and J lost 4 bases; unmatched junction nucleotides: 3. The CDR3 contains 14 residues. Germline V CDR1 and CDR2: SGHDT, YYEEEE. The CDR3 nucleotides are TGTGCCAGCAGCTATTGGGACAGGGGGTACGAGCAGTACTTC. It translates to CASSYWDRGYEQYF.

This chain joins TRBV7-9 and TRBJ2-2, with 10 bases identical to TRBD1. This CDR3 has 14 residues. V lost 8 bases and J lost 8; bases outside the gene matches: 8. The V gene's germline CDR1 is SEHNR and CDR2 FQNEAQ (reference sequence). Here the CDR3 reads CASGTGVFSGELFF. In nucleotides, the CDR3 is TGTGCCAGCGGGACAGGGGTTTTTTCGGGGGAGCTGTTTTTT.

The chain carries TRBV5-4 and TRBJ2-3; 9 bases are a match to TRBD1. Germline V gene sequence: CDR1 SGHNT, CDR2 YYREEE (reference sequence). V shed 4 bases, J shed 5 bases, and the junction held 8 bases outside the gene matches. CDR3 length equals 15 residues. The CDR3 loop is CASSPVRTGEDTQYF. The CDR3 nucleotides read TGTGCCAGCAGCCCCGTTAGGACAGGGGAAGATACGCAGTATTTT.

The V call is TRBV11-3, the J call TRBJ2-1; 9 bases map to TRBD1. CDR1 is SGHNT, CDR2 YENEEA, per germline. V lost 5 bases to trimming and J lost 3 bases; unmatched junction nucleotides: 5. CDR3 length: 15 amino acids. CDR3 bases: TGTGCCAGCAGCCGCGACAGGGGGAGCTACAATGAGCAGTTCTTC. It is translated as CASSRDRGSYNEQFF. The complete variable domain, with remaining parts taken from reference TRBV11-3 and TRBJ2-1, reads EAGVVQSPRYKIIEKKQPVAFWCNPISGHNTLYWYLQNLGQGPELLIRYENEEAVDDSQLPKDRFSAERLKGVDSTLKIQPAELGDSAVYLCASSRDRGSYNEQFFGPGTRLTVL.

This clone was counted between two and nine times. The chain uses TRBV2 and TRBJ1-2, with D possibly being TRBD1 (5 bases). The CDR3 consists of 12 residues. Germline V CDR1 and CDR2: SNHLY, FYNNEI. V was cut by 6 bases and J by 9 bases, with 14 bases left in between. CDR3 in amino acids: CASRQGVLSYTF. Written as DNA, the CDR3 is TGTGCCAGCAGGCAGGGTGTTTTAAGCTACACCTTC.

The chain joins TRBV7-7 to TRBJ2-2; D is possibly TRBD2 (6 bases). The CDR3 is 14 amino acids. V was pared by 3 bases and J by 6 bases, with 11 bases between. CDR1 SSHAT and CDR2 FNYEAQ come from the germline V gene (reference sequence). The CDR3: CASSFSTGAGELFF. The CDR3 coding sequence is TGTGCCAGCAGCTTCAGTACGGGGGCCGGGGAGCTGTTTTTT.

This clone came up a few times. V usage is TRBV2 and J usage is TRBJ2-3; 12 bases match TRBD2. The CDR3 has 15 residues. Germline-derived CDR1 and CDR2 are SNHLY and FYNNEI. The V segment lost 6 bases and the J segment 5 bases; nucleotides outside the gene matches: 6. The CDR3 coding sequence is TGTGCCAGCAGCGCCCTAGCGGGAGGGGTAGATACGCAGTATTTT. Its protein product is CASSALAGGVDTQYF.

V gene TRBV30 combines with J gene TRBJ1-2, with D tentatively TRBD1 (6 bases). The V gene lost 6 bases and the J gene lost 2 bases, with 7 bases spanning the gap. CDR1 is GTSNPN and CDR2 is SVGIG in the germline V gene (reference sequence). This CDR3 has 11 residues. The CDR3 bases are TGTGCCTGTGACAGGAACTATGGCTACACCTTC. Encoded protein: CACDRNYGYTF.

DNA of the CDR3: TGTGCCAGCAGTTCTCACCAGACAGGGAATTCACCCCTCCACTTT. It encodes CASSSHQTGNSPLHF. The J gene is TRBJ1-6, the V gene TRBV6-5; 7 nucleotides match TRBD1. Losses at the gene ends were 4 bases for V and 7 bases for J; bases not matched to a gene: 7. CDR3 length: 15 amino acids. Germline CDR1 is MNHEY and CDR2 is SVGAGI.

The rearrangement uses TRBV6-1 and TRBJ2-2; maybe TRBD1 (6 bases). The CDR3 consists of 18 residues. Germline CDR1 and CDR2: MNHNS and SASEGT. Trimming pared 6 bases from V and 3 bases from J, leaving 23 bases between. CDR3 nucleotides: TGTGCCAGCAGCGAATTAACAGGGTTTTTGATTGACACCGGGGAGCTGTTTTTT. Amino acid sequence: CASSELTGFLIDTGELFF.

This clone was observed a few times. This sequence joins TRBV5-1 and TRBJ1-2; tentatively, D is TRBD1 (6 bases). The V gene lost 4 bases and the J gene lost 6 bases, with 19 bases spanning the gap. Germline V CDR1 and CDR2: SGHRS, YFSETQ. This CDR3 has 15 residues. CDR3 region: CASSQLGVRTDGYTF. In nucleotides, the CDR3 is TGCGCCAGCAGCCAATTAGGGGTAAGGACAGATGGCTACACCTTC.

This chain connects TRBV19 to TRBJ2-2; the match to TRBD2 covers 7 bases. This CDR3 spans 15 amino acids. The V and J ends lost 7 bases and 2 bases, in that order; junction bases with no gene match: 7. Germline loops: CDR1 LNHDA, CDR2 SQIVND (reference sequence). The CDR3 reads CASNPSGINTGELFF. DNA of the CDR3: TGTGCCAGTAATCCTAGCGGCATAAACACCGGGGAGCTGTTTTTT.

This chain uses TRBV4-1 with TRBJ2-7; D is ambiguous. V was trimmed by 4 bases and J by 2 bases, leaving 12 bases between them. The CDR3 contains 14 residues. Germline V lookup: CDR1 MGHRA, CDR2 YSYEKL. CDR3 nucleotide sequence: TGCGCCAGCAGCCGCCCCGACTCGGCCTACGAGCAGTACTTC. Translation: CASSRPDSAYEQYF.

This chain uses TRBV11-2 with TRBJ2-2, with 14 positions matching TRBD2. CDR1 is SGHAT, CDR2 FQNNGV, per germline. Germline trimming cut 5 bases from V and 5 bases from J; bases unmatched to any gene: 10. The CDR3 has 18 residues. CDR3 residues: CASSPRLAGGPGTGELFF. In DNA form, the CDR3 reads TGTGCCAGCAGCCCCCGACTAGCGGGGGGGCCCGGAACCGGGGAGCTGTTTTTT.

This clone has more than one count but fewer than ten. The rearrangement joins TRBV5-1 to TRBJ1-2; perhaps TRBD1 as D (6 bases). This CDR3 region has 12 residues. Trimming took 3 bases from V and 4 from J, leaving 7 bases between them. The V gene's germline CDR1 is SGHRS and CDR2 YFSETQ. CDR3 coding DNA: TGCGCCAGCAGCTCGACAGGCTATGGCTACACCTTC. This gives the protein CASSSTGYGYTF.

A few counts support this clone. This sequence joins TRBV4-1 and TRBJ2-1; TRBD2 agrees at 15 bases. The germline V gene encodes CDR1 MGHRA and CDR2 YSYEKL. J gave up 5 bases and V 2 bases, and 7 bases lay outside the gene matches. This CDR3 region has 18 residues. CDR3 protein: CASSQPGLAGGVDNEQFF. The CDR3 nucleotides read TGCGCCAGCAGCCAACCGGGACTAGCGGGGGGAGTAGACAATGAGCAGTTCTTC.

The chain couples TRBV10-3 to TRBJ2-2; TRBD2 agrees at 12 bases. Germline CDR1 ENHRY, CDR2 SYGVKD. Trimming took 10 bases from V and 7 from J; bases not matched to a gene: 4. The CDR3 loop spans 13 amino acids. The CDR3 sequence is CATRTSGNGELFF. DNA of the CDR3: TGTGCCACCCGGACTAGCGGGAACGGGGAGCTGTTTTTT.

The rearrangement uses TRBV29-1 and TRBJ2-3; TRBD1 aligns across 8 bases. The germline V gene has CDR1 SQVTM and CDR2 ANQGSEA. There are 14 residues in the CDR3. V lost 8 bases and J lost 4; bases outside the gene matches: 11. DNA for the CDR3: TGCAGCACTGCCAGGACAGGGTCTTCAGATACGCAGTATTTT. Translation gives CSTARTGSSDTQYF.

This clone was found once. This chain joins TRBV18 and TRBJ1-2; D is possibly TRBD1 (6 bases). V was cut by 5 bases and J by 3 bases, with 13 bases left in between. CDR1 and CDR2 from the germline V gene are KGHSH and LQKENI. The CDR3 is made up of 14 amino acids. The CDR3 loop reads CASSSGWTDYGYTF. DNA of the CDR3: TGTGCCAGCTCATCGGGGTGGACAGACTATGGCTACACCTTC.

CDR3: CASSYGTGSRSPLHF. The CDR3 DNA reads TGTGCCAGCAGTTACGGTACAGGGTCCCGTTCACCCCTCCACTTT. The rearrangement joins TRBV6-5 to TRBJ1-6, with D possibly matching TRBD1 (6 bases). The germline V gene encodes CDR1 MNHEY and CDR2 SVGAGI. Trimming stripped 2 bases from V and 9 bases from J, with 14 bases between. The CDR3 runs to 15 residues.

This rearrangement joins TRBV11-1 to TRBJ1-4; TRBD1 might be the D (5 bases). CDR3 length: 15 amino acids. Germline V gives CDR1 SGHAT, CDR2 FQDESV (reference sequence). Trimming removed 8 bases from V and 4 bases from J, with 17 bases in between. CDR3 in DNA: TGTGCCAGCTCGACCCGAACAGGTTTTAATGAAAAACTGTTTTTT. Its translation: CASSTRTGFNEKLFF.

The chain has TRBV2 and TRBJ1-2, with 9 bases aligning to TRBD1. Germline CDR1 is SNHLY and CDR2 is FYNNEI. CDR3 length: 12 residues. Trimming cost V 6 bases and J 8 bases; bases outside gene matches: 4. In DNA form, the CDR3 reads TGTGCCAGCAGGGGACAGGGTGAAGGCTACACCTTC. Protein: CASRGQGEGYTF.

This clone was seen only a few times. J is TRBJ1-2 and V is TRBV14, with TRBD1 identical over 7 bases. CDR1 and CDR2 from the germline V gene are SGHDN and FVKESK. This CDR3 region has 13 residues. With V trimmed by 4 bases and J by 4 bases, 3 bases remained unmatched. CDR3 sequence (DNA): TGTGCCAGCAGCCTCGACAGGGCCTATGGCTACACCTTC. This encodes CASSLDRAYGYTF.

V is TRBV10-3 and J is TRBJ2-7, with TRBD1 matching over 8 bases. The ends lost 2 bases at V and 0 bases at J; junction bases unmatched: 0. CDR3 length: 14 residues. Germline-derived CDR1 and CDR2 are ENHRY and SYGVKD. The CDR3 region is CAISEDRGSYEQYF. The CDR3 bases are TGTGCCATCAGTGAGGACAGGGGCTCCTACGAGCAGTACTTC.

This chain connects TRBV5-1 to TRBJ2-3; maybe TRBD1 (5 bases). The CDR3 is made up of 16 amino acids. Germline-derived CDR1 and CDR2 are SGHRS and YFSETQ. V lost 4 bases, J lost 2 bases, and 17 bases lay in between. The CDR3 nucleotides read TGCGCCAGCAGCCCAACCTATACAGGACACACAGATACGCAGTATTTT. Protein: CASSPTYTGHTDTQYF.

V and J are TRBV18 and TRBJ1-1; D may be TRBD1 (5 bases). Germline V gene lookup returns CDR1 KGHSH and CDR2 LQKENI. The CDR3 totals 13 residues. With 10 bases removed from V and 5 bases from J, the gap between germline ends came to 17 bases. The CDR3 nucleotides are TGTGCCACCCTCGAGCAGCGGGGGACTGAAGCTTTCTTT. Translation: CATLEQRGTEAFF.